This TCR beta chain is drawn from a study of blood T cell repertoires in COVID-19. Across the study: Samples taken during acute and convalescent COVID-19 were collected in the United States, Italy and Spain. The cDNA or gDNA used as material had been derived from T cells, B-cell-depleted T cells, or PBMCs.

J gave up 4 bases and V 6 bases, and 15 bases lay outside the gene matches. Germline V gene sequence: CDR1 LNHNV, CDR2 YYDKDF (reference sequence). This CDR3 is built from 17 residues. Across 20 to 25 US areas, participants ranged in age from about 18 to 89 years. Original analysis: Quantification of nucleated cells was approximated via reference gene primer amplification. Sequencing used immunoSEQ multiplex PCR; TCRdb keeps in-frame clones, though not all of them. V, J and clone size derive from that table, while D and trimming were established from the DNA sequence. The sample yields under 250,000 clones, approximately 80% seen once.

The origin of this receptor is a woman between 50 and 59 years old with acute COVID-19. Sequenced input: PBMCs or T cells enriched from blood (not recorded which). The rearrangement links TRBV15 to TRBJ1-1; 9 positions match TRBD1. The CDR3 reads CATRDFRDRVRGTEAFF. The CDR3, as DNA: TGTGCCACCAGAGACTTCCGGGACAGGGTGCGCGGCACTGAAGCTTTCTTT.